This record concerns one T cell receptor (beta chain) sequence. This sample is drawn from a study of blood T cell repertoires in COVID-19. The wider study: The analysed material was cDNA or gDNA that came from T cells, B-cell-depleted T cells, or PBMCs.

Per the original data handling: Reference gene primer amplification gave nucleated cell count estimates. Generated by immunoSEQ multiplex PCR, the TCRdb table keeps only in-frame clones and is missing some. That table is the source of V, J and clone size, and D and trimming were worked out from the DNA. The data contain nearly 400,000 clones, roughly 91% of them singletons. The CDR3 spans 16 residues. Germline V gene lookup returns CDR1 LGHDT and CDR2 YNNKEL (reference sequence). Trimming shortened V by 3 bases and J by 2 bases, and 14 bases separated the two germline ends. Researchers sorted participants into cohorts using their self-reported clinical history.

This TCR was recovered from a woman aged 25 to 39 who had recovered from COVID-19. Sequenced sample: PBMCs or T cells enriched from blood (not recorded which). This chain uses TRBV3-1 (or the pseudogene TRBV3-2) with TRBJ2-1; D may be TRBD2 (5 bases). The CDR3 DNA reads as TGTGCCAGCAGCCAGGAGGAACAAGGAACCTACAATGAGCAGTTCTTC. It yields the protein CASSQEEQGTYNEQFF.